This entry concerns a single T cell receptor beta chain. The target antigen is unknown. The repertoire was sequenced with immunoSEQ multiplex PCR; TCRdb's copy has only in-frame clones and lacks some. The data show under 250,000 clones, with 93% seen just once and more than 0.8% held by the top ten. This entry belongs to a study of T cell responses to AZD1222 COVID-19 vaccine. Trimming shortened V by 2 bases and J by 6 bases, and 11 bases separated the two germline ends. The CDR3 sequence is 14 residues long. Germline V gene lookup returns CDR1 MNHNS and CDR2 SASEGT. Whole-study results and caveats: Spike-specific TCR breadth and depth were elevated following two AZD1222 doses. Females made up more of the donors, who were largely white British, and clonal diversity may have come out too low. Repertoires were collected only later (after the peak T cell response had occurred). Unmutated variant regions are reportedly the target of nearly half of TCRs that are spike-specific.

This sequence joins TRBV6-1 and TRBJ2-1, with D tentatively TRBD1 or TRBD2 (5 bases each). The receptor was isolated from an adult in good health. The sequencing here drew on peripheral blood, taken on day 0 of MenACWY control vaccination. DNA of the CDR3: TGTGCCAGCAGTGAATCGGGGCTAGCCAATGAGCAGTTCTTC. This sequence encodes CASSESGLANEQFF.